This passage covers 18 T cell receptor beta chains from one sample sequenced in a study of cytomegalovirus exposure and HLA in healthy donors. The PCR used 60 Vbeta and 13 Jbeta primers. The method was immunoSEQ multiplex PCR; TCRdb's version includes in-frame clones alone and lacks a portion of them. The table has 140,000 or so clones, approximately 67% seen once. Sequenced: PBMCs. These receptors originate from a woman aged 55-70 years in good health and CMV-seronegative.

This clone was counted between two and nine times. The V call is TRBV6-1, the J call TRBJ2-6; tentative D call: TRBD1 (6 bases). V dropped 2 bases and J dropped 4 bases, with 9 bases sitting between them. Germline V gene lookup returns CDR1 MNHNS and CDR2 SASEGT. This CDR3 contains 15 residues. The CDR3: CASSERGRGANVLTF. CDR3 coding DNA: TGTGCCAGCAGTGAAAGGGGGAGAGGGGCCAACGTCCTGACTTTC.

The sample holds a few counts of this clone. The V call is TRBV21-1, the J call TRBJ1-2; the DNA was not compared with TRBD1, the D call given in the table. TRBV21-1 is a known pseudogene. The CDR3 sequence is 18 residues long. This CDR3 is CASSKARTGGYNNYGYTF. Written as DNA, the CDR3 is TGTGCCAGCAGCAAAGCCCGGACAGGGGGCTATAATAACTATGGCTACACCTTC.

This clone has a handful of counts. V and J are TRBV19 and TRBJ2-5; 8 nucleotides align to TRBD1. J lost 2 bases, V lost 3 bases, and 2 bases had no gene match. This CDR3 is built from 14 residues. From germline, CDR1 is LNHDA and CDR2 SQIVND (reference sequence). This chain's CDR3 is CASSMGTGQETQYF. The CDR3 nucleotides read TGTGCCAGTAGTATGGGGACAGGTCAAGAGACCCAGTACTTC.

The gene calls are TRBV6-1 and TRBJ2-2, with D possibly matching TRBD1 (7 bases). V was pared by 6 bases and J by 5 bases, with 16 bases between. Per germline, CDR1 MNHNS and CDR2 SASEGT. This CDR3 comprises 15 residues. CDR3 sequence: CASSPWRGRTGELFF. CDR3 sequence (DNA): TGTGCCAGCAGCCCGTGGAGGGGGCGGACCGGGGAGCTGTTTTTT.

This rearrangement joins TRBV9 to TRBJ2-5, with 8 bases that match TRBD2. The CDR3 extends over 15 amino acids. Germline CDR1 SGDLS, CDR2 YYNGEE. V lost 0 bases and J lost 4; bases outside the gene matches: 5. CDR3 residues: CASSVEAGGGETQYF. CDR3 bases: TGTGCCAGCAGCGTAGAGGCGGGAGGCGGAGAGACCCAGTACTTC.

This clone occurred a few times. The J gene is TRBJ2-7, the V gene TRBV2; 8 nucleotides agree with TRBD1. Germline V gene lookup returns CDR1 SNHLY and CDR2 FYNNEI. There are 14 residues in the CDR3. V gave up 7 bases and J gave up 2 bases; unmatched junction bases: 7. The CDR3 DNA reads TGTGCCAGCAACGTCCAGGGGGCCCCCTACGAGCAGTACTTC. Its translation is CASNVQGAPYEQYF.

The J gene is TRBJ1-1, the V gene TRBV5-6; TRBD1 matches at 7 bases. J gave up 4 bases and V 1 base, and 1 base lay outside the gene matches. The CDR3 runs 13 residues. Germline lookup yields CDR1 SGHDT and CDR2 YYEEEE. The CDR3 DNA follows: TGTGCCAGCAGCTTGTCAGGGGGCACTGAAGCTTTCTTT. This encodes CASSLSGGTEAFF.

CDR3 nucleotide sequence: TGCGCCAGCAGCCAAGGGATTAGGACAGGGACCACTGAAGCTTTCTTT. This translates into CASSQGIRTGTTEAFF. This rearrangement joins TRBV4-1 to TRBJ1-1; 8 nucleotides align to TRBD1. Germline CDR1 MGHRA, CDR2 YSYEKL. The CDR3 totals 16 residues. Trimming at V came to 1 base and at J to 4 bases, leaving 8 bases not matched to a gene.

J is TRBJ2-7 and V is TRBV6-1; 9 bases are a match to TRBD1. The J segment lost 5 bases and the V segment lost 6 bases, leaving 11 bases of the junction unmatched. Germline V lookup: CDR1 MNHNS, CDR2 SASEGT. The CDR3 runs 15 residues. The DNA of the CDR3 is TGTGCCAGCAGGAGAACAGGGGGCTTTACGAACGAGCAGTACTTC. It yields the protein CASRRTGGFTNEQYF.

The J gene is TRBJ2-6, the V gene TRBV6-1, with TRBD1 matching 7 bases. This CDR3 region has 15 residues. V was clipped by 4 bases and J by 4 bases; unmatched bases: 4. Germline-derived CDR1 and CDR2 are MNHNS and SASEGT. The CDR3 region has the DNA TGTGCCAGCAGTGCGACAGGGACCGGGGCCAACGTCCTGACTTTC. Amino acids: CASSATGTGANVLTF.

The J gene is TRBJ2-1, the V gene TRBV2; no clear D. Germline CDR1 SNHLY, CDR2 FYNNEI. V gave up 4 bases and J gave up 2 bases, with 9 bases separating them. The CDR3 is 14 amino acids. The CDR3 region is CASSVSPTYNEQFF. The CDR3 coding sequence is TGTGCCAGCAGTGTGTCCCCAACCTACAATGAGCAGTTCTTC.

This sequence joins TRBV2 and TRBJ1-6; TRBD1 aligns across 8 bases. In germline, CDR1 is SNHLY, CDR2 FYNNEI. The ends lost 4 bases at V and 8 bases at J; junction bases unmatched: 7. The CDR3 totals 15 residues. CDR3: CASSGQGAQHSPLHF. CDR3 DNA sequence: TGTGCCAGCAGTGGTCAGGGGGCGCAGCATTCACCCCTCCACTTT.

V and J are TRBV13 and TRBJ1-3, with TRBD1 matching over 11 bases. CDR1 is PRHDT, CDR2 FYEKMQ, per germline (reference sequence). CDR3 length: 17 residues. V lost 5 bases to trimming and J lost 2 bases; unmatched junction nucleotides: 8. In DNA, the CDR3 is TGTGCCAGCAGCGACGGACAGGGGGCAAGGGCTGGAAACACCATATATTTT. Translation gives CASSDGQGARAGNTIYF. Using reference TRBV13 and TRBJ1-3 for the parts outside the CDR3, the full variable domain is AAGVIQSPRHLIKEKRETATLKCYPIPRHDTVYWYQQGPGQDPQFLISFYEKMQSDKGSIPDRFSAQQFSDYHSELNMSSLELGDSALYFCASSDGQGARAGNTIYFGEGSWLTVV.

The rearrangement joins TRBV29-1 to TRBJ2-4; 8 nucleotides align to TRBD2. The V and J ends lost 5 bases and 0 bases, in that order; junction bases with no gene match: 18. The germline CDR1 and CDR2 sequences are SQVTM and ANQGSEA. The CDR3 spans 19 residues. CDR3 sequence (DNA): TGCAGCGTTAGTCCGTCGAGCGGGGGTTCTTCACTAGCCAAAAACATTCAGTACTTC. Residues: CSVSPSSGGSSLAKNIQYF. The full variable domain, its missing parts supplied by reference TRBV29-1 and TRBJ2-4, is SAVISQKPSRDICQRGTSLTIQCQVDSQVTMMFWYRQQPGQSLTLIATANQGSEATYESGFVIDKFPISRPNLTFSTLTVSNMSPEDSSIYLCSVSPSSGGSSLAKNIQYFGAGTRLSVL.

This clone was seen only a few times. The gene calls are TRBV4-3 and TRBJ2-1; TRBD2 is a possible D gene (5 bases). Germline V gene data show CDR1 as LGHNA and CDR2 as YSLEER. V gave up 0 bases and J gave up 4 bases, with 13 bases separating them. This CDR3 region has 16 residues. The CDR3 reads CASSQEVRTGYNEQFF. DNA of the CDR3: TGCGCCAGCAGCCAAGAGGTTAGGACGGGATACAATGAGCAGTTCTTC.

V gene TRBV19 combines with J gene TRBJ2-3; D is undetermined. The CDR3 is made up of 13 amino acids. Germline CDR1 LNHDA, CDR2 SQIVND (reference sequence). Between the trimmed V and J ends, which lost 0 bases and 8 bases, there was a span of 9 bases. CDR3 sequence (DNA): TGTGCCAGTAGTATAGATATCCGGGTTACGCAGTATTTT. Translating gives CASSIDIRVTQYF.

This chain joins TRBV29-1 and TRBJ2-7; 9 nucleotides match TRBD2. The CDR3 totals 13 residues. Germline V lookup: CDR1 SQVTM, CDR2 ANQGSEA. The trim removed 4 bases at V and 6 bases at J, leaving 7 bases unmatched. CDR3 loop: CSVAGLAGTEQYF. As DNA, the CDR3 is TGCAGCGTTGCGGGACTAGCCGGTACCGAGCAGTACTTC.

The V gene is TRBV19, the J gene TRBJ1-6; 12 nucleotides line up with TRBD1. V gave up 7 bases and J gave up 1 base; unmatched junction bases: 5. The length of the CDR3 is 17 residues. Looked up from germline, CDR1 is LNHDA and CDR2 is SQIVND (reference sequence). The CDR3 DNA reads TGTGCCAGTAACCGGGGACAGGGGGCTTCCTATAATTCACCCCTCCACTTT. It specifies CASNRGQGASYNSPLHF.